This T cell receptor (beta chain) is from a study of T cell changes during pregnancy in multiple sclerosis. Germline V gene data show CDR1 as MDHEN and CDR2 as SYDVKM. Trimming cost V 5 bases and J 1 base, with 8 bases left between them. The CDR3 contains 13 residues. Clones were read by immunoSEQ multiplex PCR, and TCRdb kept only the in-frame ones, dropping some. The table shows about 83,000 clones, with about 95% occurring only once. Sequenced material: peripheral blood, taken in the second trimester of pregnancy. J is TRBJ1-1 and V is TRBV28; tentatively, D is TRBD1 (6 bases). This TCR was sampled from a female donor with multiple sclerosis, enrolled in a pregnancy study. The CDR3 sequence is CASSEGENTEAFF. The CDR3 DNA is TGTGCCAGCAGTGAGGGGGAGAACACTGAAGCTTTCTTT. The variable domain in full, completed from reference TRBV28 and TRBJ1-1, reads DVKVTQSSRYLVKRTGEKVFLECVQDMDHENMFWYRQDPGLGLRLIYFSYDVKMKEKGDIPEGYSVSREKKERFSLILESASTNQTSMYLCASSEGENTEAFFGQGTRLTVV.